These T cell receptor beta chains were read from a single sample in a study of tumor-infiltrating lymphocytes in localized non-small cell lung cancer. Profiling relied on immunoSEQ multiplex PCR, and the TCRdb table lists in-frame clones only, not all of them. The profile covers under 3,000 clones, with around 55% appearing a single time and 21% taken by the ten largest. The sample consisted of uninvolved lung tissue not adjacent to the tumor. All receptors derive from a human donor with non-small cell lung cancer. Each CDR3 is given with its conserved first and last residue. Fields, in order: CDR3 protein, CDR3 DNA, clone size, V gene, J gene, D gene. D genes are given only for firm matches. Size is omitted from some rows. Given values are once, few, many or a class for expanded clones.

CSVLDSYGYTF	TGCAGCGTTTTGGACAGCTATGGCTACACCTTC	NA	TRBV29-1	TRBJ1-2	NA
CASSTLLASGSRADTQYF	TGTGCCAGCAGTACCCTCCTCGCTAGCGGGAGCAGGGCAGATACGCAGTATTTT	NA	TRBV28	TRBJ2-3	TRBD2
CSVTGSSGANVLTF	TGCAGCGTGACAGGAAGCTCTGGGGCCAACGTCCTGACTTTC	NA	TRBV29-1	TRBJ2-6	NA
CASTLYNEQFF	TGTGCCAGCACCCTTTACAATGAGCAGTTCTTC	NA	TRBV28	TRBJ2-1	NA
CASSLEGFTEAFF	TGCGCCAGCAGCTTGGAAGGGTTCACTGAAGCTTTCTTT	NA	TRBV5-1	TRBJ1-1	NA
CASSLVTYTEAFF	TGTGCCAGCAGCTTAGTAACCTACACTGAAGCTTTCTTT	NA	TRBV7-2	TRBJ1-1	NA
CASSEQGAKQPQHF	TGTGCCAGCAGTGAACAGGGGGCAAAACAGCCCCAGCATTTT	NA	TRBV2	TRBJ1-5	TRBD1
CAISPRVEETQYF	TGTGCCATCAGTCCCAGGGTTGAGGAGACCCAGTACTTC	few	TRBV10-3	TRBJ2-5	NA
CASSTLAGSSYNEQFF	TGTGCCAGCAGCACTCTAGCGGGGAGCTCCTACAATGAGCAGTTCTTC	few	TRBV7-8	TRBJ2-1	TRBD2
CASSSGTSDYTDTQYF	TGCGCCAGCAGCTCGGGGACTAGCGACTACACAGATACGCAGTATTTT	NA	TRBV5-1	TRBJ2-3	TRBD2
CASSQSHRNTEAFF	TGCGCCAGCAGCCAATCCCACCGGAACACTGAAGCTTTCTTT	NA	TRBV4-3	TRBJ1-1	NA
CASSTRQLSYGYTF	TGTGCCAGCAGCACGCGACAACTTTCCTATGGCTACACCTTC	NA	TRBV11-2	TRBJ1-2	NA
CASSLTGIFTDTQYF	TGTGCCAGCAGCCTTACGGGGATTTTCACAGATACGCAGTATTTT	few	TRBV7-2	TRBJ2-3	NA
CASSNHRGNNQPQHF	TGTGCCAGCAGCAACCATAGAGGAAATAATCAGCCCCAGCATTTT	medium-sized	TRBV5-7	TRBJ1-5	NA
CASSRNYEQYF	TGTGCCAGCAGTCGCAACTACGAGCAGTACTTC	NA	TRBV28	TRBJ2-7	NA
CASTRRDYGYTF	TGTGCCAGCACGAGAAGGGACTATGGCTACACCTTC	once	TRBV28	TRBJ1-2	NA
CASSLDVAGQFF	TGTGCCAGCAGCTTAGACGTAGCTGGGCAGTTCTTC	NA	TRBV7-2	TRBJ2-1	NA
CASSIDRNQPQHF	TGTGCCAGCAGCATTGACAGAAATCAGCCCCAGCATTTT	NA	TRBV11-2	TRBJ1-5	NA
CASSYSRPELYEQYF	TGTGCCAGCAGTTACTCGAGGCCAGAACTCTACGAGCAGTACTTC	NA	TRBV6-6	TRBJ2-7	NA
CASSPSEAAGELFF	TGTGCCAGCAGCCCCTCAGAAGCCGCCGGGGAGCTGTTTTTT	NA	TRBV11-2	TRBJ2-2	NA
CAWSGGGSQPQHF	TGTGCCTGGAGTGGGGGGGGAAGTCAGCCCCAGCATTTT	NA	TRBV30	TRBJ1-5	NA
CASSPRGLEQYF	TGTGCCAGCAGCCCGAGGGGCCTCGAGCAGTACTTC	NA	TRBV7-2	TRBJ2-7	NA
CASSFVEDNEQFF	TGTGCCAGCAGCTTTGTTGAGGACAATGAGCAGTTCTTC	few	TRBV11-2	TRBJ2-1	NA
CASSPPSNEQFF	TGTGCCAGCAGCCCCCCTTCCAATGAGCAGTTCTTC	few	TRBV7-2	TRBJ2-1	NA
CSVERENGYTF	TGCAGCGTTGAAAGGGAAAATGGCTACACCTTC	NA	TRBV29-1	TRBJ1-2	NA
CASTRLAGDNEQFF	TGCGCCAGCACCCGACTAGCGGGAGACAATGAGCAGTTCTTC	NA	TRBV10-2	TRBJ2-1	TRBD2
CAWGGGGVTEAFF	TGTGCCTGGGGGGGTGGGGGAGTCACTGAAGCTTTCTTT	NA	TRBV30	TRBJ1-1	NA
CSVVQNYTF	TGCAGCGTTGTTCAGAACTACACCTTC	NA	TRBV29-1	TRBJ1-2	NA
CASSLARQETQYF	TGTGCCAGCAGCTTAGCGCGGCAAGAGACCCAGTACTTC	NA	TRBV7-2	TRBJ2-5	NA
CASSVAGQVWDGYTF	TGTGCCAGCAGCGTAGCCGGACAGGTCTGGGATGGCTACACCTTC	once	TRBV9	TRBJ1-2	TRBD1
CSGLPGTGDGEQYF	TGCAGCGGACTACCCGGGACAGGGGACGGCGAGCAGTACTTC	NA	TRBV29-1	TRBJ2-7	TRBD1
CASSSGLGGYTF	TGTGCCAGCAGTTCGGGACTCGGTGGCTACACCTTC	NA	TRBV28	TRBJ1-2	NA
CASSLGDSSQPQHF	TGCGCCAGCAGCTTGGGGGACAGCAGTCAGCCCCAGCATTTT	NA	TRBV5-1	TRBJ1-5	TRBD1
CASSFGAPSYEQYF	TGTGCCAGCAGCTTCGGAGCTCCTTCCTACGAGCAGTACTTC	few	TRBV7-9	TRBJ2-7	NA
CAWSVRGYGRNTEAFF	TGTGCCTGGAGTGTAAGGGGGTACGGGAGGAACACTGAAGCTTTCTTT	NA	TRBV30	TRBJ1-1	NA
CASSYVPTEEQYF	TGCGCCAGCAGCTACGTTCCGACAGAGGAGCAGTACTTC	NA	TRBV5-1	TRBJ2-7	NA
CASSLHTNYGYTF	TGCGCCAGCAGCTTACACACCAACTATGGCTACACCTTC	few	TRBV5-1	TRBJ1-2	NA
CASSPDLRGSFSTDTQYF	TGTGCCAGCAGCCCGGACCTCCGGGGCTCCTTTAGCACAGATACGCAGTATTTT	NA	TRBV7-8	TRBJ2-3	NA
CSVGAGGREAFF	TGCAGCGTTGGGGCAGGGGGTCGGGAAGCTTTCTTT	NA	TRBV29-1	TRBJ1-1	TRBD1
CASSFTSGGTDTQYF	TGTGCCAGCAGCTTTACTAGCGGGGGCACAGATACGCAGTATTTT	NA	TRBV7-2	TRBJ2-3	TRBD2
CASSSEAGTEAFF	TGTGCCAGCAGCTCGGAGGCGGGCACTGAAGCTTTCTTT	few	TRBV7-2	TRBJ1-1	NA
CASSVLVVEQYF	TGTGCCAGCAGTGTCCTGGTAGTCGAGCAGTACTTC	NA	TRBV6-1	TRBJ2-7	NA
CASSPASDPNEQFF	TGCGCCAGCAGCCCCGCTAGCGATCCCAATGAGCAGTTCTTC	few	TRBV5-1	TRBJ2-1	NA
CSVAGQAISYEQYF	TGCAGCGTCGCTGGACAGGCAATCTCCTACGAGCAGTACTTC	NA	TRBV29-1	TRBJ2-7	TRBD1